This T cell receptor (beta chain) emerged from a study of blood T cell repertoires in COVID-19. Study-wide background: The study drew acute and convalescent COVID-19 samples from the United States, Italy and Spain. Sources were T cells, B-cell-depleted T cells, or PBMCs; the material itself was cDNA or gDNA.

This CDR3 region has 13 residues. Germline loops: CDR1 GTSNPN, CDR2 SVGIG (reference sequence). The V end was cut by 5 bases, the J end by 6 bases, with 13 bases between. Authors' processing steps: Researchers report that nucleated cell counts were estimated from reference gene primer amplification. Using immunoSEQ multiplex PCR, the repertoire was profiled, and TCRdb retains in-frame clones only, with some absent. From that table come the V and J calls and clone size; the DNA was used to work out D and trimming. The table has roughly 340,000 clones, around 90% seen once. The chain joins TRBV30 to TRBJ1-4; D not certain. This TCR was recovered from a woman under 30 who had recovered from COVID-19. Sequenced sample: peripheral blood. The CDR3 is CAWDRRGHEKLFF. The CDR3 DNA is TGTGCCTGGGACCGCCGCGGGCATGAAAAACTGTTTTTT.